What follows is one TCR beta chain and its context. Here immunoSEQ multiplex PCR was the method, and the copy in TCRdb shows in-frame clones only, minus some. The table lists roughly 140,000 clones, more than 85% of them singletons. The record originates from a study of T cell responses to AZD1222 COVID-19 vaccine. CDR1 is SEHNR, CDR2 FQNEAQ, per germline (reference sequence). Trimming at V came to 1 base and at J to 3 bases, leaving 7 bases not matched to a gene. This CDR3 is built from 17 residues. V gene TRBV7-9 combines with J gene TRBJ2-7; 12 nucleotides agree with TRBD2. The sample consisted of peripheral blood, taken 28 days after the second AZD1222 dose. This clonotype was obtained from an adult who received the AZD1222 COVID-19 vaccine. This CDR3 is CASSLGKRLAGDYEQYF. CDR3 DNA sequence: TGTGCCAGCAGCTTAGGGAAGCGACTAGCGGGAGACTACGAGCAGTACTTC.